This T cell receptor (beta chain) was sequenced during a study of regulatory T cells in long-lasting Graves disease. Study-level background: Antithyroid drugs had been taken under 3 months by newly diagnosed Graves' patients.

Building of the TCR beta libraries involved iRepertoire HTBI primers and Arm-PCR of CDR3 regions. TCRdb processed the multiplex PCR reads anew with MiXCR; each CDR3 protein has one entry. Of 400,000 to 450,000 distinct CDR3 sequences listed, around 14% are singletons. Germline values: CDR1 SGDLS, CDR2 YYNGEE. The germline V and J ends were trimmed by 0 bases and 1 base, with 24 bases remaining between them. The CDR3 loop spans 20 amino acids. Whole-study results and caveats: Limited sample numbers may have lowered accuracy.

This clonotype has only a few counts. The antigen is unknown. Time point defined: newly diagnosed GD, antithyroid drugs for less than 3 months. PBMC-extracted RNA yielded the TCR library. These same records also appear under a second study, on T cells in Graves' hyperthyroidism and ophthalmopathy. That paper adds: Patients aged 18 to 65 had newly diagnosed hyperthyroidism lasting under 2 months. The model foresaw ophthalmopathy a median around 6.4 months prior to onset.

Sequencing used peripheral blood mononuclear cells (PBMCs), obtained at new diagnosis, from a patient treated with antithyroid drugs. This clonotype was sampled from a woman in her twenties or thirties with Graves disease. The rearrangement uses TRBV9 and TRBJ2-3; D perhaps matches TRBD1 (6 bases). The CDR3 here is CASSVVARSKGEGGTDTQYF. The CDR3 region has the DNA TGTGCCAGCAGCGTAGTAGCCCGCTCGAAGGGGGAAGGAGGCACAGATACGCAGTATTTT. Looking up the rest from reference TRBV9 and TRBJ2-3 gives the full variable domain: DSGVTQTPKHLITATGQRVTLRCSPRSGDLSVYWYQQSLDQGLQFLIQYYNGEERAKGNILERFSAQQFPDLHSELNLSSLELGDSALYFCASSVVARSKGEGGTDTQYFGPGTRLTVL.